Each of the 18 T cell receptor beta chains below was sequenced from the same sample in a study of shared clonotypes between healthy human individuals. TCRdb keeps only in-frame clones here, not all; method: immunoSEQ multiplex PCR. The sample lists approximately 530,000 clones, about 96% occurring once. Sequencing was performed on naive CD4+ T cells sorted from blood. Subset reported: CD45RA+ positively selected. The source of these receptors is a woman under 40 in good health.

The chain employs TRBV7-2 and TRBJ1-2, with D unclear. Germline values: CDR1 SGHTA, CDR2 FQGNSA. The V end lost 3 bases, the J end lost 4 bases, and 18 bases lay between the germline ends. The CDR3 is 16 residues long. The CDR3 loop reads CASSFGSPVLGYGYTF. The CDR3 nucleotides are TGTGCCAGCAGCTTCGGGTCCCCGGTGTTGGGCTATGGCTACACCTTC.

The chain carries TRBV11-2 and TRBJ2-7; D uncertain. Germline CDR1 is SGHAT and CDR2 is FQNNGV. With 7 bases removed from V and 6 bases from J, the gap between germline ends came to 13 bases. The CDR3 has 12 amino acids. CDR3: CASKTNYGEQYF. The CDR3 nucleotides are TGTGCCAGCAAGACCAACTACGGCGAGCAGTACTTC.

This chain connects TRBV27 to TRBJ1-3, with 8 bases fitting TRBD1. Per the germline V gene, CDR1 is MNHEY and CDR2 is SMNVEV (reference sequence). After removal of 5 bases from V and 5 bases from J, the junction contained 8 bases not matched to a gene. The CDR3 runs to 15 residues. CDR3 in amino acids: CASSPGGAARNTIYF. DNA of the CDR3: TGTGCCAGCAGTCCAGGGGGCGCTGCCCGAAACACCATATATTTT.

The chain combines TRBV28 with TRBJ2-5, with 8 bases aligning to TRBD2. The V segment lost 3 bases and the J segment 1 base; nucleotides outside the gene matches: 4. This CDR3 has 15 amino acids. Per germline, CDR1 MDHEN and CDR2 SYDVKM. CDR3 residues: CASSFEREFQETQYF. The CDR3 DNA reads TGTGCCAGCAGTTTTGAGCGGGAGTTCCAAGAGACCCAGTACTTC.

The J gene is TRBJ2-2, the V gene TRBV5-1; 7 bases map to TRBD1. Germline lookup yields CDR1 SGHRS and CDR2 YFSETQ. Trimming removed 4 bases from V and 5 bases from J; junction bases left unmatched: 11. The CDR3 sequence is 16 residues long. CDR3 sequence (DNA): TGCGCCAGCAGCCCCGAAGGGTTGGGACAGACCGGGGAGCTGTTTTTT. Translated, it gives CASSPEGLGQTGELFF. Complete variable domain (other parts from reference TRBV5-1 and TRBJ2-2): KAGVTQTPRYLIKTRGQQVTLSCSPISGHRSVSWYQQTPGQGLQFLFEYFSETQRNKGNFPGRFSGRQFSNSRSEMNVSTLELGDSALYLCASSPEGLGQTGELFFGEGSRLTVL.

This chain connects TRBV28 to TRBJ1-4; D remains unclear. This CDR3 has 13 amino acids. The V and J ends lost 7 bases and 12 bases respectively, with 18 bases between them. The germline V gene has CDR1 MDHEN and CDR2 SYDVKM. CDR3 in amino acids: CASTQAPGRELFF. In nucleotides, the CDR3 is TGTGCCAGCACGCAGGCGCCGGGCCGGGAACTGTTTTTT.

The chain uses TRBV4-2 and TRBJ2-1; 13 bases line up with TRBD2. V was pared by 4 bases and J by 6 bases, with 6 bases of the junction left unmatched. Germline loops: CDR1 LGHNA, CDR2 YNFKEQ. The CDR3 sequence is 16 residues long. CDR3 sequence reads: CASSPWTSGSVNEQFF. CDR3 sequence (DNA): TGTGCCAGCAGCCCCTGGACTAGCGGGAGTGTCAATGAGCAGTTCTTC.

The V and J genes are TRBV7-9 and TRBJ1-1, with a tentative D call TRBD1 (6 bases). Germline V gene data show CDR1 as SEHNR and CDR2 as FQNEAQ (reference sequence). The CDR3 extends over 13 amino acids. Between the trimmed V and J ends, which lost 5 bases and 4 bases, there was a span of 11 bases. The CDR3 is CASSRSGATEAFF. The CDR3 DNA follows: TGTGCCAGCAGCCGCTCGGGGGCCACTGAAGCTTTCTTT.

The V gene is TRBV7-9, the J gene TRBJ1-2; the match to TRBD1 covers 7 bases. The trim removed 7 bases at V and 4 bases at J, leaving 3 bases unmatched. There are 12 residues in the CDR3. CDR1 and CDR2 (germline): SEHNR, FQNEAQ (reference sequence). CDR3 loop: CASNNRGYGYTF. The CDR3 DNA sequence: TGTGCCAGCAACAACAGGGGCTATGGCTACACCTTC.

The V and J genes are TRBV18 and TRBJ1-3, with 8 bases matching TRBD1. This CDR3 is 15 amino acids long. Trimming removed 3 bases from V and 5 bases from J; junction bases left unmatched: 6. Germline-derived CDR1 and CDR2 are KGHSH and LQKENI. The CDR3 DNA reads as TGTGCCAGCTCACCGGTCCGGGACAGGCGAAACACCATATATTTT. As protein: CASSPVRDRRNTIYF.

The V and J genes are TRBV7-9 and TRBJ2-7; maybe TRBD2 (5 bases). In germline, CDR1 is SEHNR, CDR2 FQNEAQ (reference sequence). The CDR3 loop spans 16 amino acids. V lost 1 base and J lost 1, with 14 bases in between. The CDR3 reads CASSLGAVWESYEQYF. The CDR3 nucleotides are TGTGCCAGCAGCTTAGGAGCGGTTTGGGAGTCCTACGAGCAGTACTTC.

The chain links TRBV27 to TRBJ2-7, with D tentatively TRBD1 (6 bases). The germline V and J ends were trimmed by 11 bases and 5 bases, with 13 bases remaining between them. Germline loops: CDR1 MNHEY, CDR2 SMNVEV (reference sequence). The CDR3 runs to 11 residues. The CDR3 here is CASTGNNEQYF. The DNA for the CDR3 is TGTGCCTCAACAGGGAACAACGAGCAGTACTTC.

The rearrangement links TRBV9 to TRBJ1-1; 9 nucleotides match TRBD1. V lost 2 bases and J lost 0; bases outside the gene matches: 5. CDR1 SGDLS and CDR2 YYNGEE come from the germline V gene. This CDR3 is 16 amino acids long. The CDR3 sequence is CASSVGTGTMNTEAFF. The CDR3 DNA is TGTGCCAGCAGCGTGGGGACAGGGACCATGAACACTGAAGCTTTCTTT.

This rearrangement joins TRBV7-3 to TRBJ2-7, with D maybe TRBD2 (6 bases). V was cut by 5 bases and J by 2 bases, with 16 bases left in between. The CDR3 is made up of 15 amino acids. Germline V gives CDR1 SGHTA, CDR2 FQGTGA. CDR3 region: CASSLRGGATYEQYF. In DNA, the CDR3 is TGTGCCAGCAGCCTACGGGGAGGCGCAACCTACGAGCAGTACTTC.

The chain combines TRBV20-1 with TRBJ2-2; possibly TRBD2 for D (5 bases). The CDR3 runs to 11 residues. CDR1 is DFQATT, CDR2 SNEGSKA, per germline (reference sequence). V was pared by 7 bases and J by 5 bases, with 8 bases between. CDR3 region: CSVGGTGELFF. DNA of the CDR3: TGCAGTGTAGGAGGAACCGGGGAGCTGTTTTTT.

The chain links TRBV1 to TRBJ2-1; the DNA was not compared with TRBD1, the D call given in the table. TRBV1 represents a pseudogene. This CDR3 has 14 residues. For the CDR3, the DNA is TGCACCAGCAGTTTAAGGGGGTGGTGCAATGAGCAGTTCTTC. It translates to CTSSLRGWCNEQFF.

This clone was seen more than once but under ten times. The chain uses TRBV4-1 and TRBJ1-2; the D gene is possibly TRBD1 (6 bases). The V end was cut by 2 bases, the J end by 2 bases, with 12 bases between. The CDR3 consists of 15 residues. Looked up from germline, CDR1 is MGHRA and CDR2 is YSYEKL. This CDR3 is CASSQLTGGNYGYTF. CDR3 DNA sequence: TGCGCCAGCAGCCAATTGACAGGTGGCAACTATGGCTACACCTTC.

The chain links TRBV15 to TRBJ2-5; either TRBD1 or TRBD2 may supply D (5 bases each). The V end was cut by 3 bases, the J end by 14 bases, with 19 bases between. Looked up from germline, CDR1 is LNHNV and CDR2 is YYDKDF (reference sequence). CDR3 length equals 13 residues. For the CDR3, the DNA is TGTGCCACCAGCAGGGGGGATGAGCCCCCGAAATACTTC. This translates into CATSRGDEPPKYF.